The clone carrying this TCR beta chain was recorded a few times. The data belong to a study of T cells after yellow fever vaccination. With 6 bases clipped from V and 3 bases from J, the junction kept 11 bases outside the gene matches. The length of the CDR3 is 17 residues. Germline CDR1 reads WSHSY; CDR2 reads SAAADI. TCRdb processed the 5' RACE reads anew with MiXCR; each CDR3 protein has one entry. The data hold 200,000 to 250,000 distinct CDR3 sequences, with 3% to 4% observed a single time. Sequenced material: CD4+ T cells sorted from PBMCs, taken 10 days after the yellow fever booster vaccination. The chain employs TRBV10-2 and TRBJ2-3, with 11 bases fitting TRBD2. The clonotype comes from a man between 18 and 35 years old who received the YFV17D yellow fever vaccine. Here the CDR3 reads CASSLPIAGGRTDTQYF. The DNA of the CDR3 is TGCGCCAGCAGCTTGCCTATAGCGGGGGGGCGTACAGATACGCAGTATTTT.